This TCR beta chain was recovered during a study of OX40 agonist ivuxolimab in advanced cancers. By share, this clone ranks as large. This table comes from immunoSEQ multiplex PCR, and its TCRdb copy is limited to in-frame clones, with some not included. In the table there are about 11,000 clones, about three quarters of which are singletons. The CDR3 contains 11 residues. Per germline, CDR1 SQVTM and CDR2 ANQGSEA. V shed 4 bases and J shed 4 bases, with 6 bases lying between them. The source material was CD4+ or CD8+ T cells sorted from blood, sampled in a trial of the OX40 agonist ivuxolimab. The chain combines TRBV29-1 with TRBJ2-3; no firm D call. The source of this sequence is an adult with an advanced solid tumor such as melanoma, head and neck, liver or kidney cancer. The CDR3 protein is CSVGQADTQYF. The CDR3 coding sequence is TGCAGCGTTGGGCAGGCAGATACGCAGTATTTT.